These 9 T cell receptor beta chains were all obtained from the same sample, sequenced in a study of cytomegalovirus exposure and HLA in healthy donors. Primers for the PCR totalled 60 Vbeta and 13 Jbeta. Profiled with immunoSEQ multiplex PCR; TCRdb holds only in-frame clones, not every one. This sample yields 80,000 to 100,000 clones, of which about three quarters are seen a single time; more than 3% belongs to the top ten. Sequenced material: PBMCs. The receptor source for this set is a man aged 35-49 years in good health and CMV-seronegative.

V gene TRBV27 combines with J gene TRBJ1-5; D is perhaps TRBD1 (5 bases). The CDR3 contains 14 residues. Deletions cut 7 bases from V and 1 base from J, with 11 bases between. The germline gives CDR1 MNHEY, CDR2 SMNVEV (reference sequence). CDR3 nucleotides: TGTGCCAGCAACCACGGGGGGAGCAATCAGCCCCAGCATTTT. Protein product: CASNHGGSNQPQHF.

V usage is TRBV5-4 and J usage is TRBJ2-7; D uncertain. The CDR3 sequence is 14 residues long. The germline V gene encodes CDR1 SGHNT and CDR2 YYREEE (reference sequence). V lost 1 base and J lost 0, with 8 bases in between. The CDR3 DNA reads as TGTGCCAGCAGCTTGAACCTAAGCTCCTACGAGCAGTACTTC. This codes for CASSLNLSSYEQYF.

V gene TRBV6-5 combines with J gene TRBJ1-2, with D perhaps TRBD1 (6 bases). Per the germline V gene, CDR1 is MNHEY and CDR2 is SVGAGI. V lost 5 bases, J lost 2 bases, and 9 bases lay in between. The CDR3 is 13 residues long. As DNA, the CDR3 is TGTGCCAGCAGTCACAGGGAGAACTATGGCTACACCTTC. It codes for CASSHRENYGYTF.

This rearrangement joins TRBV11-3 to TRBJ2-2; a weak D match, TRBD2 (7 bases). This CDR3 contains 14 residues. CDR1 and CDR2 (germline): SGHNT, YENEEA. V lost 4 bases, J lost 6 bases, and 12 bases lay in between. The CDR3 sequence: CASSWGGPAGELFF. DNA of the CDR3: TGTGCCAGCAGCTGGGGGGGCCCGGCCGGGGAGCTGTTTTTT.

This sequence joins TRBV5-1 and TRBJ2-7, with 7 positions matching TRBD1. This CDR3 comprises 15 residues. Germline V gene lookup returns CDR1 SGHRS and CDR2 YFSETQ. V was clipped by 2 bases and J by 2 bases; unmatched bases: 7. This CDR3 reads CASSFFPGTAYEQYF. CDR3 DNA: TGCGCCAGCAGCTTTTTCCCCGGGACAGCCTACGAGCAGTACTTC.

This clone was counted at least ten times. CDR3 in DNA: TGTGCCAGCAGCACACATACGGCGGGGACTGAAGCTTTCTTT. Its translation: CASSTHTAGTEAFF. This chain uses TRBV2 with TRBJ1-1; D is ambiguous. Germline V gives CDR1 SNHLY, CDR2 FYNNEI. The CDR3 is made up of 14 amino acids. Trimming took 6 bases from V and 5 from J, leaving 16 bases between them.

The V gene is TRBV7-9, the J gene TRBJ1-1; no clear D gene. The CDR3 covers 14 residues. Trimming shortened V by 5 bases and J by 3 bases, and 13 bases separated the two germline ends. Germline CDR1 SEHNR, CDR2 FQNEAQ (reference sequence). CDR3 sequence reads: CASSPPSSDTEAFF. CDR3 sequence (DNA): TGTGCCAGCAGCCCCCCATCGTCGGACACTGAAGCTTTCTTT. Full variable domain (remainder filled in from reference TRBV7-9 and TRBJ1-1): DTGVSQNPRHKITKRGQNVTFRCDPISEHNRLYWYRQTLGQGPEFLTYFQNEAQLEKSRLLSDRFSAERPKGSFSTLEIQRTEQGDSAMYLCASSPPSSDTEAFFGQGTRLTVV.

V and J are TRBV7-9 and TRBJ1-4; possibly TRBD1 for D (6 bases). V gave up 5 bases and J gave up 6 bases, with 13 bases separating them. CDR3 length: 14 amino acids. CDR1 is SEHNR, CDR2 FQNEAQ, per germline (reference sequence). CDR3 nucleotides: TGTGCCAGCAGCCGCGCCAGGGGCGATGAAAAACTGTTTTTT. Amino acids: CASSRARGDEKLFF.

The chain combines TRBV30 with TRBJ1-5; tentatively, D is TRBD1 (5 bases). The V end lost 3 bases, the J end lost 7 bases, and 16 bases lay between the germline ends. Germline CDR1 and CDR2: GTSNPN and SVGIG (reference sequence). The CDR3 totals 14 residues. The CDR3 DNA is TGTGCCTGGAGGAGCAGGGTTGCGTCGCAGCCCCAGCATTTT. The encoded protein is CAWRSRVASQPQHF. The complete variable domain, with remaining parts taken from reference TRBV30 and TRBJ1-5, reads SQTIHQWPATLVQPVGSPLSLECTVEGTSNPNLYWYRQAAGRGLQLLFYSVGIGQISSEVPQNLSASRPQDRQFILSSKKLLLSDSGFYLCAWRSRVASQPQHFGDGTRLSIL.